The rows below give T cell receptor beta chains drawn from one sample of a study of vaccination effects on CD4 cells after COVID-19. These TCRs' antigens remain unknown. Profiled with immunoSEQ multiplex PCR; TCRdb holds only in-frame clones, not every one. The data hold 70,000 to 85,000 clones, with about 80% observed a single time. The material sequenced was CD4+ T cells from PBMCs cultured with HCoV-229E spike peptides, taken after COVID-19 vaccination. These TCRs come from a human donor who received a COVID-19 vaccine. Each CDR3 is given with its conserved first and last residue. D genes are given only for firm matches. The listing skips clone size in some rows; elsewhere it reads once, few, many or a size class.

>NA|TRBJ1-4|TRBV18|NA
TGTGCCAGCTCACCAAACGCCATAAATGAAAAACTGTTTTTT
CASSPNAINEKLFF
>TRBD2|TRBJ2-3|TRBV20-1|NA
TGCAGTGCTAGTGCCGGACTAGCGGGGTTAGGTACGCAGTATTTT
CSASAGLAGLGTQYF
>TRBD1|TRBJ1-2|TRBV25-1|NA
TGTGCCAGCAGGCAGGGGGCGTCGAACTATGGCTACACCTTC
CASRQGASNYGYTF
>NA|TRBJ1-1|TRBV6-2/TRBV6-3|NA
TGTGCCAGCAGTTACTTACAGGAGAACACTGAAGCTTTCTTT
CASSYLQENTEAFF
>NA|TRBJ2-1|TRBV15|once
TGTGCCACCAGCAGAGATGTGGGCACCAACCCCTACAATGAGCAGTTCTTC
CATSRDVGTNPYNEQFF
>NA|TRBJ1-1|TRBV30|NA
TGTGCCTGGAGTAGGTTCGGGGGTTGGGGGAACACTGAAGCTTTCTTT
CAWSRFGGWGNTEAFF
>TRBD1|TRBJ2-2|TRBV19|few
TGTGCCAGTAGTATCCCGCCAGGGGGTAACACCGGGGAGCTGTTTTTT
CASSIPPGGNTGELFF
>TRBD1|TRBJ1-1|TRBV5-1|NA
TGCGCCAGCAGCTTGACAGGGGGAACTGAAGCTTTCTTT
CASSLTGGTEAFF
>NA|TRBJ2-2|TRBV9|NA
TGTGCCAGCAGCGTGGGGGGATTAACCGGGGAGCTGTTTTTT
CASSVGGLTGELFF
>NA|TRBJ2-1|TRBV5-5|NA
TGTGCCAGCAGCCCCACAGGATACAATGAGCAGTTCTTC
CASSPTGYNEQFF
>TRBD2|TRBJ2-2|TRBV5-1|NA
TGCGCCAGCAGCTTGGGGCGGGGGGGCCCCACCGGGGAGCTGTTTTTT
CASSLGRGGPTGELFF
>NA|TRBJ1-1|TRBV11-2|few
TGTGCCAGCAGCTTATTGGGCAGGCAAGCTTTCTTT
CASSLLGRQAFF
>NA|TRBJ1-1|TRBV18|NA
TGTGCCAGCTCACCAAACCCCGGTAACACTGAAGCTTTCTTT
CASSPNPGNTEAFF
>TRBD1|TRBJ1-2|TRBV4-3|NA
TGCGCCAGCAGCCACTTACAGGGGGAGAAAACTAGCTATGGCTACACCTTC
CASSHLQGEKTSYGYTF
>TRBD1|TRBJ1-5|TRBV5-6|NA
TGTGCCAGCAGCAGGACAGGGGGCACTCAGCCCCAGCATTTT
CASSRTGGTQPQHF
>NA|TRBJ1-3|TRBV29-1|NA
TGCAGCGTTGAGGTAGGAGGTGGCGGAAACACCATATATTTT
CSVEVGGGGNTIYF
>NA|TRBJ1-5|TRBV24-1|NA
TGTGCCACCAGTGAAACAGGGCAGCCCCAGCATTTT
CATSETGQPQHF
>NA|TRBJ1-1|TRBV30|NA
TGTGCCTGGAGTGATTTACAGGGATCGAACACTGAAGCTTTCTTT
CAWSDLQGSNTEAFF
>TRBD1|TRBJ1-6|TRBV19|NA
TGTGCCAGTTCACGGGACAGAAATTCACCCCTCCACTTT
CASSRDRNSPLHF
>NA|TRBJ2-1|TRBV7-2|few
TGTGCCAGCAGCCCCAGGGGTGAGCAGTTCTTC
CASSPRGEQFF
>NA|TRBJ2-1|TRBV4-3|NA
TGCGCCAGCAGCCAAATGGACGGGTACAATGAGCAGTTCTTC
CASSQMDGYNEQFF
>TRBD2|TRBJ2-1|TRBV18|NA
TGTGCCAGCTCAGCCGCTAGCGGGGGCGGCCATGAGCAGTTCTTC
CASSAASGGGHEQFF
>NA|TRBJ1-2|TRBV6-1|NA
TGTGCCAGCAGTGACCAGACAGGTCCCTATGGCTACACCTTC
CASSDQTGPYGYTF
>NA|TRBJ2-5|TRBV18|NA
TGTGCCAGCTCACCACAGCGAGTACAAGAGACCCAGTACTTC
CASSPQRVQETQYF
>TRBD1|TRBJ2-2|TRBV5-1|NA
TGCGCCAGCAGCTCCCACATACAGGGGGCAGGAACCGGGGAGCTGTTTTTT
CASSSHIQGAGTGELFF
>TRBD1|TRBJ2-2|TRBV7-2|NA
TGTGCCAGCAGCTTAATGGGACAGACCACCGGGGAGCTGTTTTTT
CASSLMGQTTGELFF